This T cell receptor beta chain was recovered during a study of shared clonotypes between healthy human individuals. Study-level findings and limits: Having only a few donors restricted how much genetic and exposure-history diversity was captured.

The CDR3 contains 13 residues. The ends were cut back, 0 bases at V and 8 bases at J, with 11 bases in the middle. The germline V gene encodes CDR1 SGDLS and CDR2 YYNGEE. Without sorting, samples used approximately 99 million PBMCs for genomic DNA. Authors' methods: Without quality scores, immunoSEQ junctional reads could not be filtered like full-length reads. The protocol was immunoSEQ multiplex PCR, while the TCRdb copy is restricted to in-frame clones and leaves out a portion. V, J and clone size were drawn from that table, and D and trimming were deduced from the DNA. This repertoire shows about 520,000 clones, 60% to 80% found once; its top ten account for around 13%. Notes on this clone: The antigen is not known.

The origin of this receptor is a woman aged 35 to 49 in good health. Some clones in this sample may be carry-over from other donors' samples. The specimen was PBMCs. The V call is TRBV9, the J call TRBJ1-1; D unresolved. Here the CDR3 DNA reads TGTGCCAGCAGCGTAGAAGGACTGGGAGAAGCTTTCTTT. Its protein is CASSVEGLGEAFF. The full variable domain, rest sourced from reference TRBV9 and TRBJ1-1, is DSGVTQTPKHLITATGQRVTLRCSPRSGDLSVYWYQQSLDQGLQFLIQYYNGEERAKGNILERFSAQQFPDLHSELNLSSLELGDSALYFCASSVEGLGEAFFGQGTRLTVV.